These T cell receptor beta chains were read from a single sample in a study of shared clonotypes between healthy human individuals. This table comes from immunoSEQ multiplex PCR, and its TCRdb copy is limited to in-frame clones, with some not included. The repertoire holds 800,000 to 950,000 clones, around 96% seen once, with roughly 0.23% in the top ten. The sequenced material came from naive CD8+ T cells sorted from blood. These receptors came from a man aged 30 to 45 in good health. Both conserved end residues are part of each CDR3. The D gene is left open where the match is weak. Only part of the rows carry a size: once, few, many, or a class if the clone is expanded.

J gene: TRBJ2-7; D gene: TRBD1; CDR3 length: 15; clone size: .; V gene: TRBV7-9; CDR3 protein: CASSAARGQLKQQYF; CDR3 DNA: TGTGCCAGCAGCGCCGCAAGGGGGCAGCTTAAACAGCAGTACTTC
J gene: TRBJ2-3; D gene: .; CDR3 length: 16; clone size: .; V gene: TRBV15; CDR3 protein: CATSRVASASTDTQYF; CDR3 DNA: TGTGCCACCAGCAGAGTGGCTAGCGCTAGCACAGATACGCAGTATTTT
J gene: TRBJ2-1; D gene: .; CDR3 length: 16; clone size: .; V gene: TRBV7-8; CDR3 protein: CASSLVGTSSYNEQFF; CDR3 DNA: TGTGCCAGCAGCTTAGTCGGGACGAGCTCCTACAATGAGCAGTTCTTC
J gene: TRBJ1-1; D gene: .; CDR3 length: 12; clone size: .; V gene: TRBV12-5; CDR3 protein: CARRQNDTEAFF; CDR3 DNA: TGTGCTAGAAGACAAAACGACACTGAAGCTTTCTTT
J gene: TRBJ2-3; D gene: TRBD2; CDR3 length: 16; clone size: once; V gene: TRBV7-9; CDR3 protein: CASSLGLATSTDTQYF; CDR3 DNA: TGTGCCAGCAGCTTGGGACTAGCGACTAGCACAGATACGCAGTATTTT
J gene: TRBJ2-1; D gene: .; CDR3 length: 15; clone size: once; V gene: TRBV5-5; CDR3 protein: CASSSSGTSYNEQFF; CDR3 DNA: TGTGCCAGCAGCTCTTCCGGGACGAGCTACAATGAGCAGTTCTTC
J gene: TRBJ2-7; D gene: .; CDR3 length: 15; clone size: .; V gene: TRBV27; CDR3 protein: CASSPSGGAPYEQYF; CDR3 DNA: TGTGCCAGCAGTCCCAGTGGGGGGGCTCCCTACGAGCAGTACTTC
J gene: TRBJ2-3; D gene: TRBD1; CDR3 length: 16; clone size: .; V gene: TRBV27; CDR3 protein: CASSPSPGQVTDTQYF; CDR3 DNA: TGTGCCAGCAGTCCTTCACCGGGACAGGTCACAGATACGCAGTATTTT
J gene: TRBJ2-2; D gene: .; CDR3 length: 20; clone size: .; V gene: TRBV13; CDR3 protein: CASSPLPGQGRGRATGELFF; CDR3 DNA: TGTGCCAGCAGCCCGCTGCCGGGACAGGGGCGCGGGAGGGCCACCGGGGAGCTGTTTTTT
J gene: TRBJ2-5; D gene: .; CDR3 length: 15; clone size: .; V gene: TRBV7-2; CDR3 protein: CASSPWRAYQETQYF; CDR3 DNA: TGTGCCAGCAGCCCCTGGCGGGCGTACCAAGAGACCCAGTACTTC
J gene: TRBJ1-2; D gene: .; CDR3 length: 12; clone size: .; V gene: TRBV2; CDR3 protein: CASSGGNYGYTF; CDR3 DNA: TGTGCCAGCAGCGGGGGTAACTATGGCTACACCTTC
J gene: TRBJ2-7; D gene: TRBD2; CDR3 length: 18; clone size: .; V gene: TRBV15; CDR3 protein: CATSGGTSETWGIREQYF; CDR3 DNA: TGTGCCACCAGCGGAGGGACTAGCGAAACCTGGGGGATACGCGAGCAGTACTTC
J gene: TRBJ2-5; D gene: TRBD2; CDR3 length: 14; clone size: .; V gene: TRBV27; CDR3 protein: CASASGVREETQYF; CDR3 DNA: TGTGCCAGCGCTAGCGGGGTTCGGGAAGAGACCCAGTACTTC
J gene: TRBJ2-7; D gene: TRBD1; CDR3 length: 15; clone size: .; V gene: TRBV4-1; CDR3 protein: CASSRGQDFSYEQYF; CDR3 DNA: TGCGCCAGCAGCCGAGGACAGGATTTCTCCTACGAGCAGTACTTC
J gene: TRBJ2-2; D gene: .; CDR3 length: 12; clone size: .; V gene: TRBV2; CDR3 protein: CASSVLDPKRFF; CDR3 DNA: TGTGCCAGCAGTGTATTGGACCCCAAAAGGTTTTTT
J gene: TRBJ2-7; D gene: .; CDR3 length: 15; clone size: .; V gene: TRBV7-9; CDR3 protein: CASSFSLGQRNEQYF; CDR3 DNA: TGTGCCAGCAGCTTCTCGCTTGGACAGCGGAACGAGCAGTACTTC
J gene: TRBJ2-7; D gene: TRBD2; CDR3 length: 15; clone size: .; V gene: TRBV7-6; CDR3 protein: CASSIGSSGSYEQYF; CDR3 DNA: TGTGCCAGCAGCATAGGGTCCAGCGGGAGCTACGAGCAGTACTTC
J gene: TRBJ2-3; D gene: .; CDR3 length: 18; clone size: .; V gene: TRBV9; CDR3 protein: CASSVESKGVFTTDTQYF; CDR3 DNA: TGTGCCAGCAGCGTAGAATCGAAAGGGGTCTTTACCACAGATACGCAGTATTTT
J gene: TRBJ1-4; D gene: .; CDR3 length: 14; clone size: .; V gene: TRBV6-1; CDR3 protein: CASSSQTLNEKLFF; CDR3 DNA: TGTGCCAGCAGTTCCCAGACCTTGAATGAAAAACTGTTTTTT
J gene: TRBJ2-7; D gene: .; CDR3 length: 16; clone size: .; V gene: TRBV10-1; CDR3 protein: CASSGGTGRTHYEQYF; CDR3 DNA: TGCGCCAGCAGTGGGGGGACGGGCCGTACGCATTACGAGCAGTACTTC
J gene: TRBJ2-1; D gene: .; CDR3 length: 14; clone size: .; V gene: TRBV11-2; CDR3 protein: CASSLQGTYNEQFF; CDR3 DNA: TGTGCCAGCAGCTTACAGGGGACATACAATGAGCAGTTCTTC
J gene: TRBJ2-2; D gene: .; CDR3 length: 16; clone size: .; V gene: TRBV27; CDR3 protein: CASSFTSGQGTGELFF; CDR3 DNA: TGTGCCAGCAGTTTCACATCCGGACAAGGCACCGGGGAGCTGTTTTTT
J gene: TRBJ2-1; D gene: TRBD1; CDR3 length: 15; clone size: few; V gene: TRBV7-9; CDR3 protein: CASSEAGTGVNEQFF; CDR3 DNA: TGTGCCAGCAGCGAAGCCGGGACAGGGGTCAATGAGCAGTTCTTC
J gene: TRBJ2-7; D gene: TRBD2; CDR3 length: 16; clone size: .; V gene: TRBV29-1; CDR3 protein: CSVGSASGGRVYEQYF; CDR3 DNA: TGCAGCGTTGGGTCCGCTAGCGGGGGGCGGGTATACGAGCAGTACTTC
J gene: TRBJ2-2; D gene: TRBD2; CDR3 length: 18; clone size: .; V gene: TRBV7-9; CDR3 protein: CASSEAGRRLGIAGELFF; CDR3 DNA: TGTGCCAGCAGCGAAGCGGGAAGGAGACTAGGAATTGCCGGGGAGCTGTTTTTT
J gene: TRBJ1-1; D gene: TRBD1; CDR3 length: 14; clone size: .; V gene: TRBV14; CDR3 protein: CASSQTGEWTEAFF; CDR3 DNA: TGTGCCAGCAGCCAGACAGGGGAATGGACTGAAGCTTTCTTT
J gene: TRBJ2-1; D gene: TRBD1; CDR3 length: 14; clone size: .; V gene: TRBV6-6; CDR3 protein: CASSYSLDRVEQFF; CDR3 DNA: TGTGCCAGCAGTTACTCGCTAGACAGGGTTGAGCAGTTCTTC
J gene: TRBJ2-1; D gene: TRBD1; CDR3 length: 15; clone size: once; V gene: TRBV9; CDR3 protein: CASSAGTGFDNEQFF; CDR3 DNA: TGTGCCAGCAGCGCCGGGACAGGGTTCGACAATGAGCAGTTCTTC
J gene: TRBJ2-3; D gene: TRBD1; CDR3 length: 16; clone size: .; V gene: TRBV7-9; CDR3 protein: CASSLVPGQGADTQYF; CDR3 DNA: TGTGCCAGCAGCTTGGTACCGGGACAGGGGGCCGATACGCAGTATTTT
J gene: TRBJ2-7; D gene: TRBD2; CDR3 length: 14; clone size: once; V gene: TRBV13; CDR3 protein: CASSFSGTRNEQYF; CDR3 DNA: TGTGCCAGCAGCTTCTCCGGGACTAGGAACGAGCAGTACTTC
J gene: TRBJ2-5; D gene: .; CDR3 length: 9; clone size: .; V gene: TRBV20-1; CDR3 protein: CSATETQYF; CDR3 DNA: TGCAGTGCGACAGAGACCCAGTACTTC
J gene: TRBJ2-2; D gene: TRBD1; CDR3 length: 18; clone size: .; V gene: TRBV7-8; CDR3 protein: CASSLGTGVLENTGELFF; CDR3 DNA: TGTGCCAGCAGCTTAGGGACAGGGGTCTTGGAGAACACCGGGGAGCTGTTTTTT
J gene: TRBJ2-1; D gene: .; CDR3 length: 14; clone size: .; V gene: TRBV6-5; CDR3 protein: CASSFRGTGYEQFF; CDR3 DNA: TGTGCCAGCAGTTTCAGGGGGACTGGCTATGAGCAGTTCTTC
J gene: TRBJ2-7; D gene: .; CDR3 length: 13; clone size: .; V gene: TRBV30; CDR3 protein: CAWSEGIGYEQYF; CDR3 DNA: TGTGCCTGGAGCGAGGGAATTGGGTACGAGCAGTACTTC
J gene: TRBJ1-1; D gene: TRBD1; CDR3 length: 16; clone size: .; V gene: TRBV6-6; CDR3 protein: CASSYSRDRGNTEAFF; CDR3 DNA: TGTGCCAGCAGTTACTCTAGGGACAGGGGGAACACTGAAGCTTTCTTT
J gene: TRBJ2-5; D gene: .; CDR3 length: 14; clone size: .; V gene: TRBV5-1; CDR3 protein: CASSLGGTQETQYF; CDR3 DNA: TGCGCCAGCAGCTTGGGCGGGACACAAGAGACCCAGTACTTC
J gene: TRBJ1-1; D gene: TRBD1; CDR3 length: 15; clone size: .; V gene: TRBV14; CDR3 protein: CASSPLGTANTEAFF; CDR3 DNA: TGTGCCAGCAGCCCGCTAGGGACAGCGAACACTGAAGCTTTCTTT
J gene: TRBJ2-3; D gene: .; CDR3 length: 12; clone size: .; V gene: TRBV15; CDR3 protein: CATSHTTDTQYF; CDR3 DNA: TGTGCCACCAGCCATACCACAGATACGCAGTATTTT
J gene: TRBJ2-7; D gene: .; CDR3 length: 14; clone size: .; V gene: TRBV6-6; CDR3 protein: CASSPDISGHEQYF; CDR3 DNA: TGTGCCAGCAGTCCCGACATCTCAGGGCACGAGCAGTACTTC
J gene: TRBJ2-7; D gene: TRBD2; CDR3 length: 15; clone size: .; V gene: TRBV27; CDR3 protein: CASRSGTSTYYEQYF; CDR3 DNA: TGTGCCAGCAGGTCGGGGACTAGCACTTACTACGAGCAGTACTTC
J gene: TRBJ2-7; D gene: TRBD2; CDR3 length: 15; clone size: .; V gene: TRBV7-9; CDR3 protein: CASSQTSGINYEQYF; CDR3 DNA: TGTGCCAGCAGCCAAACTAGCGGAATAAACTACGAGCAGTACTTC
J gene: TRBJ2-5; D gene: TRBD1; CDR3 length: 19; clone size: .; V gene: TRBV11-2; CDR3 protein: CASSSIAGEARGLQETQYF; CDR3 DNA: TGTGCCAGCAGCTCCATAGCAGGGGAGGCCAGGGGGCTCCAAGAGACCCAGTACTTC
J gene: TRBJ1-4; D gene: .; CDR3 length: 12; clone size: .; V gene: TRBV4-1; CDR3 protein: CASSQNLARLFF; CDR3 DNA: TGCGCCAGCAGCCAAAATCTGGCCCGACTGTTTTTT
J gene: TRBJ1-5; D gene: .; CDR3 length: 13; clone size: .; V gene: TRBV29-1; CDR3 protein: CSVGPGNNQPQHF; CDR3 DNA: TGCAGCGTTGGACCGGGAAATAATCAGCCCCAGCATTTT
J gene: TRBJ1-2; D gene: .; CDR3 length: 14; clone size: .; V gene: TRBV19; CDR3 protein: CASSIGGLAYGYTF; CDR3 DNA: TGTGCCAGTAGTATAGGAGGTCTGGCCTATGGCTACACCTTC
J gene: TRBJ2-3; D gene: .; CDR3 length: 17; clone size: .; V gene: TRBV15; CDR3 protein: CATSPLGKTMATDTQYF; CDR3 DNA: TGTGCCACCAGCCCTCTGGGCAAGACTATGGCCACAGATACGCAGTATTTT